These 5 T cell receptor beta chains were sequenced from one sample in a study of type 1 regulatory T cells. A single record per CDR3 protein comes from TCRdb applying MiXCR to the reads. This table holds approximately 5,200 distinct CDR3 sequences, about 26% found once. Regarding the study as a whole: Compared with non-type 1 regulatory T cells, type 1 regulatory T cells showed a more restricted TCR repertoire.

The antigens these receptors bind are not known. The sequencing input was cultured type 1 regulatory T (Tr1) cells, either the whole culture or a sorted fraction (not recorded which). The receptors come from a human donor in good health.

Concerning this clonotype itself: This may stem from a read error, because a much larger clone lies one nucleotide away. The chain employs TRBV28 and TRBJ2-7, with 12 bases that match TRBD2. CDR1 and CDR2 from the germline V gene are MDHEN and SYDVKM. The CDR3 is made up of 17 amino acids. V lost 6 bases to trimming and J lost 0 bases; unmatched junction nucleotides: 9. The DNA of the CDR3 is TGTGCCAGCAGCAGGACTAGCGGGGAGCTTAGCTCCTACGAGCAGTACTTC. Amino acid sequence: CASSRTSGELSSYEQYF.

The V call is TRBV19, the J call TRBJ1-2; perhaps TRBD1 as D (5 bases). V gave up 3 bases and J gave up 2 bases, with 7 bases separating them. There are 13 residues in the CDR3. Germline-derived CDR1 and CDR2 are LNHDA and SQIVND (reference sequence). The CDR3 region has the DNA TGTGCCAGTAGTATGAAGGGGAACTATGGCTACACCTTC. This gives the protein CASSMKGNYGYTF.

Turning to this clonotype: A far larger clone is a single base away, which makes a read error likely. This chain links TRBV5-4 with TRBJ2-2; D may correspond to TRBD1 or TRBD2 (5 bases each). CDR1 SGHNT and CDR2 YYREEE come from the germline V gene (reference sequence). The CDR3 is 17 amino acids. CDR3 bases: TGCGCCAGCACCACCCGGGACCCAGGGATGGGCACCGGGGAGCTGTTTTTT. Its protein is CASTTRDPGMGTGELFF.

At least ten counts were recorded for this clonotype. The V call is TRBV19, the J call TRBJ1-2, with D hard to call. The germline V gene has CDR1 LNHDA and CDR2 SQIVND (reference sequence). The V end was cut by 8 bases, the J end by 5 bases, with 21 bases between. The CDR3 is made up of 15 amino acids. CDR3: CASQQTQRSLYGYTF. Here the CDR3 DNA reads TGTGCCAGTCAACAGACCCAACGGTCCCTGTATGGCTACACCTTC.

About this clonotype itself: Given a much more abundant clone one base away, this may be a read error. The rearrangement uses TRBV24-1 and TRBJ1-5; D call uncertain. The CDR3 is made up of 15 amino acids. V lost 4 bases, J lost 2 bases, and 11 bases lay in between. CDR1 is KGHDR and CDR2 is SFDVKD in the germline V gene. The CDR3 DNA follows: TGTGCCACCAGTGAACCAAGGACGGGCAATCAGCCCCAGCATTTT. Its translation: CATSEPRTGNQPQHF.